This T cell receptor beta chain was sequenced for a study of CD8 T cells in ankylosing spondylitis. One entry per CDR3 protein, called by TCRdb with MiXCR from the 5' RACE reads. The sample holds roughly 440,000 distinct CDR3 sequences, roughly 15% seen once. Germline V CDR1 and CDR2: SEHNR, FQNEAQ (reference sequence). The CDR3 covers 14 residues. V was shortened by 8 bases and J by 3 bases, with 13 bases between the two germline ends. In its sample, this clonotype was seen many times. Its cognate antigen is unknown. Whole-study results and caveats: Clones linked with disease were CD8+ and fairly uncommon in the peripheral blood. Within ankylosing spondylitis blood, a TCR beta motif made up of seven or eight highly homologous variants appeared to be characteristic.

Sequences were obtained from blood, either unsorted or a sorted T cell fraction (not recorded which). The clonotype comes from a male donor with ankylosing spondylitis. The V call is TRBV7-9, the J call TRBJ2-2; tentative D call: TRBD2 (6 bases). CDR3 region: CASGQAGHTGELFF. Here the CDR3 DNA reads TGTGCCAGCGGTCAGGCGGGACACACCGGGGAGCTGTTTTTT. The whole variable domain, filled in from reference TRBV7-9 and TRBJ2-2, reads DTGVSQNPRHKITKRGQNVTFRCDPISEHNRLYWYRQTLGQGPEFLTYFQNEAQLEKSRLLSDRFSAERPKGSFSTLEIQRTEQGDSAMYLCASGQAGHTGELFFGEGSRLTVL.